This record concerns one T cell receptor beta chain sequence. Its antigen remains unknown. TCRdb reanalyzed the 5' RACE reads, giving one entry per CDR3 protein sequence and no DNA. The sample has 500,000 to 700,000 distinct CDR3 sequences. The data belong to a study of T cells expressing NK-cell markers. The overall study: Serological testing identified seven of the eight sequenced donors as HCMV-seropositive and one as seronegative. Study-level results: The study did not resolve the HCMV specificity of expanded NKG2C+ T cell clones.

Germline CDR1 and CDR2: DFQATT and SNEGSKA (reference sequence). The CDR3 has 15 amino acids. The specimen sequenced was blood T cells: a sorted CD56 or NKG2C T cell subset, CD4+ or CD8+ T cells, or bulk PBMC T cells (not recorded which). The receptor was isolated from a man aged 18 to 29 in good health. The rearrangement uses TRBV20-1 and TRBJ2-4; without DNA, the TCRdb call of TRBD1 cannot be checked. CDR3 in amino acids: CSATDHRDRKNIQYF.